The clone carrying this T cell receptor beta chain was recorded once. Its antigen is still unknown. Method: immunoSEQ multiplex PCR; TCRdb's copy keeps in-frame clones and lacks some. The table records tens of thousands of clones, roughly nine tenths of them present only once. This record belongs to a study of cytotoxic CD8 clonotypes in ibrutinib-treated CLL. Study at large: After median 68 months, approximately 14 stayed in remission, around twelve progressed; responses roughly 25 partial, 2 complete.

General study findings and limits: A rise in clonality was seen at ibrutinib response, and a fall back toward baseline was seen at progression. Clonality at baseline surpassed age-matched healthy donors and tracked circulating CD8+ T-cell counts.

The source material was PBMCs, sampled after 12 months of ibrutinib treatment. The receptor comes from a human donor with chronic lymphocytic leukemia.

CDR3 nucleotides: TGTGCCAGCAGTGAGAGGACAGAGGCAGTCGAGCAGTACTTC. Protein: CASSERTEAVEQYF. The rearrangement uses TRBV2 and TRBJ2-7; TRBD1 might be the D (6 bases). Trimming took 3 bases from V and 6 from J, leaving 15 bases between them. This CDR3 comprises 14 residues. The V gene's germline CDR1 is SNHLY and CDR2 FYNNEI. The entire variable domain, with the rest obtained from reference TRBV2 and TRBJ2-7, is as follows: EPEVTQTPSHQVTQMGQEVILRCVPISNHLYFYWYRQILGQKVEFLVSFYNNEISEKSEIFDDQFSVERPDGSNFTLKIRSTKLEDSAMYFCASSERTEAVEQYFGPGTRLTVT.